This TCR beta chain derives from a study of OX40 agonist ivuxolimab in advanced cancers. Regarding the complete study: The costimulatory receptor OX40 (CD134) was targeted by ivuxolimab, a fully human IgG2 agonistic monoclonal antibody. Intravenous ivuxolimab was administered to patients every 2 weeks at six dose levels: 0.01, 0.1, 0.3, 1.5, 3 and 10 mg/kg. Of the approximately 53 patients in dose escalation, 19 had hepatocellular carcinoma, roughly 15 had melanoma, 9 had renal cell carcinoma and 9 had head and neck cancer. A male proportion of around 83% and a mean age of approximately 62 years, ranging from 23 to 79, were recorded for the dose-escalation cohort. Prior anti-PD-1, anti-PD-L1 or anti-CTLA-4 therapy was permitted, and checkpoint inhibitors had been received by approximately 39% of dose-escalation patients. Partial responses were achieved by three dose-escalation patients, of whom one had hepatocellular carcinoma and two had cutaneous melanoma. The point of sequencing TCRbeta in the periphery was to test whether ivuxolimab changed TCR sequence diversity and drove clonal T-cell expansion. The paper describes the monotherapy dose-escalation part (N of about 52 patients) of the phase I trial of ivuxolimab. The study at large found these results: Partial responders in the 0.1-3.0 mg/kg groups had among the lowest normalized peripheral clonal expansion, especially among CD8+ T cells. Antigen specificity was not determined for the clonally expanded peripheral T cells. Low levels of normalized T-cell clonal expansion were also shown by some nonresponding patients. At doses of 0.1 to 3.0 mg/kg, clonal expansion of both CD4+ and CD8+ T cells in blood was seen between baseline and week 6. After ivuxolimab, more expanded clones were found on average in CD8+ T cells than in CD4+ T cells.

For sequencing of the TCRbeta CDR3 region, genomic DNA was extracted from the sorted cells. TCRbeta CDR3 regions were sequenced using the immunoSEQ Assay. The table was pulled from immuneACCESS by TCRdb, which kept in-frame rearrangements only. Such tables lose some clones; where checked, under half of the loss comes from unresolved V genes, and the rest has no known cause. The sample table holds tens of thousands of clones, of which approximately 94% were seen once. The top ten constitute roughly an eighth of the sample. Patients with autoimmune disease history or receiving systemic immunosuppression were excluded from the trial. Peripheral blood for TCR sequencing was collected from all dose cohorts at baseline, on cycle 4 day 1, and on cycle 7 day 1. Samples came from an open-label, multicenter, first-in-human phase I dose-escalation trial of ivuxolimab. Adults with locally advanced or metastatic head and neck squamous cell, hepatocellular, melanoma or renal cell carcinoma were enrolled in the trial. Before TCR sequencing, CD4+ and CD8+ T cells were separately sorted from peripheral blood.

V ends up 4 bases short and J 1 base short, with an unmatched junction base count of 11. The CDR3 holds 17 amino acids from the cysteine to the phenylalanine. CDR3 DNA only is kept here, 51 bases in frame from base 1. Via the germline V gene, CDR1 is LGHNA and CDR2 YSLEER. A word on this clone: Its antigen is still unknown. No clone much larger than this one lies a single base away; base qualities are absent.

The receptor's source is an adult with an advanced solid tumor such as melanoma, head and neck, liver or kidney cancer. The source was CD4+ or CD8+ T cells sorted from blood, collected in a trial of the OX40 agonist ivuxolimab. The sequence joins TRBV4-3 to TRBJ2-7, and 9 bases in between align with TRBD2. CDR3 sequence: CASSPGVGAGGSYEQYF. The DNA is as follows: TGCGCCAGCAGCCCCGGAGTCGGAGCGGGAGGTTCCTACGAGCAGTACTTC.